These 5 T cell receptor beta chains originate from one sample sequenced in a study of blood T cells in healthy people across ages. PCR was performed a second time for roughly 7 to 11 cycles using a sample-barcoded 5' primer and a J-beta primer mix. TCRdb itself ran the 5' RACE reads through MiXCR, one entry per CDR3 protein. The sample comprises roughly 930,000 distinct CDR3 sequences, approximately 49% of which are singletons, and 13% rests with the top ten. The sequenced material came from blood. The source of these receptors is a man younger than 45 in good health.

This chain links TRBV5-1 with TRBJ2-3, with 10 bases lining up with TRBD1. Per germline, CDR1 SGHRS and CDR2 YFSETQ. The CDR3 is made up of 15 amino acids. With V trimmed by 3 bases and J by 4 bases, 5 bases remained unmatched. For the CDR3, the DNA is TGCGCCAGCAGCTCGACAGGGGGCGGTGCAGATACGCAGTATTTT. Translating it yields CASSSTGGGADTQYF.

In this sample, this clonotype turned up many times. The chain carries TRBV20-1 and TRBJ2-1; TRBD2 might be the D (6 bases). Germline CDR1 DFQATT, CDR2 SNEGSKA (reference sequence). The CDR3 length is 13 residues. Trimming pared 0 bases from V and 12 bases from J, leaving 15 bases between. The CDR3 DNA follows: TGCAGTGCTAGAGAAGCCGCGGGGCTCGTGCAGTTCTTC. Protein product: CSAREAAGLVQFF.

The chain is built from TRBV20-1 and TRBJ1-4, with TRBD1 matching over 7 bases. The CDR3 spans 14 residues. The V and J ends lost 0 bases and 5 bases, in that order; junction bases with no gene match: 3. Germline CDR1 is DFQATT and CDR2 is SNEGSKA (reference sequence). The CDR3: CSAREGTVNEKLFF. As DNA, the CDR3 is TGCAGTGCTAGAGAAGGGACAGTGAATGAAAAACTGTTTTTT.

The sample holds many counts of this clonotype. This chain connects TRBV7-9 to TRBJ2-7; D gene ambiguous. V was cut by 5 bases and J by 3 bases, with 8 bases left in between. This CDR3 has 12 amino acids. Germline V lookup: CDR1 SEHNR, CDR2 FQNEAQ (reference sequence). The CDR3 is CASSLTYYEQYF. The CDR3 DNA is TGTGCCAGCAGCCTAACTTACTACGAGCAGTACTTC.

J is TRBJ1-6 and V is TRBV7-9; TRBD1 matches 12 bases. With 6 bases clipped from V and 5 bases from J, the junction kept 14 bases outside the gene matches. Looked up from germline, CDR1 is SEHNR and CDR2 is FQNEAQ (reference sequence). This CDR3 is built from 19 residues. The CDR3 here is CASRTGTGGEVRNNSPLHF. DNA of the CDR3: TGTGCCAGCAGAACCGGGACAGGGGGCGAAGTTAGGAATAATTCACCCCTCCACTTT.